The 7 T cell receptor beta chains below all came from one sample that was sequenced in a study of control samples from healthy donors and cancer patients. TCRdb's table, derived via immunoSEQ multiplex PCR, lists solely in-frame clones and lacks some. The sample contains fewer than 200,000 clones, 93% of which appear only once. Sequences were obtained from blood. The source of these receptors is a woman aged 60 to 75 in good health.

To note about this clone: Other DNA sequences in this sample translate to the same CDR3. The CDR3: CASSPGGNTEAFF. The CDR3 DNA reads as TGTGCCAGCTCACCGGGGGGGAACACTGAAGCTTTCTTT. The chain couples TRBV18 to TRBJ1-1, with a tentative D call TRBD1 (5 bases). Germline loops: CDR1 KGHSH, CDR2 LQKENI. Trimming removed 3 bases at V and 1 base at J, with 6 bases between. There are 13 residues in the CDR3.

The chain uses TRBV18 and TRBJ1-1; 9 bases fit TRBD1. The CDR3 consists of 16 residues. With 4 bases clipped from V and 0 bases from J, the junction kept 6 bases outside the gene matches. Germline V gene data show CDR1 as KGHSH and CDR2 as LQKENI. CDR3 protein: CASSQSGTGMNTEAFF. CDR3 bases: TGTGCCAGCTCACAATCGGGGACAGGGATGAACACTGAAGCTTTCTTT.

The CDR3 loop reads CASSQESGGSADTQYF. CDR3 bases: TGTGCCAGCAGCCAAGAATCGGGGGGTAGTGCAGATACGCAGTATTTT. V usage is TRBV4-2 and J usage is TRBJ2-3; the match to TRBD2 covers 7 bases. The CDR3 covers 16 residues. After removal of 0 bases from V and 4 bases from J, the junction contained 7 bases not matched to a gene. The germline gives CDR1 LGHNA, CDR2 YNFKEQ.

The rearrangement uses TRBV5-6 and TRBJ1-4; TRBD1 might be the D (5 bases). This CDR3 spans 14 amino acids. Between the trimmed V and J ends, which lost 3 bases and 4 bases, there was a span of 10 bases. Germline V gene lookup returns CDR1 SGHDT and CDR2 YYEEEE. The CDR3 nucleotides read TGTGCCAGCAGCTGGGGCAGTCATAATGAAAAACTGTTTTTT. Translated, it gives CASSWGSHNEKLFF.

V and J are TRBV10-2 and TRBJ1-1; D unclear. The V end was cut by 4 bases, the J end by 1 base, with 7 bases between. The germline V gene encodes CDR1 WSHSY and CDR2 SAAADI. The CDR3 loop spans 13 amino acids. The CDR3 bases are TGCGCCAGCAGTGTAGGAGAGAACACTGAAGCTTTCTTT. Translation: CASSVGENTEAFF.

The chain uses TRBV7-2 and TRBJ1-2; 8 bases align to TRBD1. This CDR3 contains 16 residues. V was clipped by 2 bases and J by 8 bases; unmatched bases: 13. Germline V gives CDR1 SGHTA, CDR2 FQGNSA. In DNA, the CDR3 is TGTGCCAGCAGCTTAAACCCTGGACAGGGATCAGAAGGCTACACCTTC. It translates to CASSLNPGQGSEGYTF.

V is TRBV7-2 and J is TRBJ2-3; D might be TRBD1 or TRBD2, each matching 5 bases. V was pared by 2 bases and J by 5 bases, with 14 bases between. Germline V gives CDR1 SGHTA, CDR2 FQGNSA. The CDR3 spans 15 residues. DNA for the CDR3: TGTGCCAGCAGCTTATCGGGACCTCGGGGAGATACGCAGTATTTT. Protein sequence: CASSLSGPRGDTQYF.